The clone carrying this TCR beta chain occurred a few times. At one boundary the junction diverges from the germline segment, which might be a read error. The entry originates in a study of CD8+CD57+ T cells in acquired aplastic anemia. Both TCR beta VDJ combination and CDR3 sequence profiling were carried out. Genomic DNA was the template for this profiling. TCRdb re-called the reads through MiXCR, storing one row per CDR3 protein. The sample lists 200,000 to 250,000 distinct CDR3 sequences; roughly two thirds were seen once. CD8+CD57+ cell expansion, shown by flow cytometry, had occurred in the patients selected for sequencing. The germline V gene has CDR1 LGHDT and CDR2 YNNKEL (reference sequence). The CDR3 sequence is 14 residues long.

The sequence came from a human donor with aplastic anemia. J is TRBJ2-7 and V is TRBV3-1; D is ambiguous. Sequenced: sorted CD4+, CD8+, or CD8+CD57+ T cells (not recorded which) from PBMCs. CDR3 bases: TGCGCCAGCAGCCAAGGGCCCAGCTCCTACGAGCAGTACTTC. It codes for CASSQGPSSYEQYF.